This TCR beta chain appears in the sequencing data of a study of T cells in Graves' hyperthyroidism and ophthalmopathy. The investigators amplified TCR beta CDR3 regions from RNA transcripts. A set of HTBI primers served as the primers for a first-round RT-PCR of the TCR CDR3. TCRdb re-derived calls from the multiplex PCR reads in MiXCR, one entry per CDR3 protein. The data contain approximately 300,000 distinct CDR3 sequences, more than 15% of them singletons. The V end lost 1 base, the J end lost 9 bases, and 13 bases lay between the germline ends. The length of the CDR3 is 13 residues. To note about this clonotype: A much larger clone lies a single base off, so this may be a read error.

Sequencing used blood. The rearrangement joins TRBV12-3 or TRBV12-4 to TRBJ2-7; D is ambiguous. This receptor was taken from a woman aged 55-70 years with Graves' ophthalmopathy. This CDR3 reads CASSLVGANGQYF. The CDR3, as DNA: TGTGCCAGCAGTTTAGTAGGAGCAAACGGGCAGTACTTC.